This T cell receptor (beta chain) was documented in a study of tumor-infiltrating lymphocytes in primary liver carcinoma. From approximately 0.5 ug of total RNA, TCR beta-specific cDNA was reverse-transcribed using a constant-region primer. The TCR beta library was amplified through three nested multiplex PCR rounds in a modified ARM-PCR procedure. Amplification in the first two PCR rounds was performed using TRBV1-TRBV30 forward primers and a C-beta reverse primer for approximately 10 cycles each. MiXCR, applied by TCRdb to the multiplex PCR reads, yields one record per CDR3 protein. The table records around 99,000 distinct CDR3 sequences, around 70% of them present only once. Unsorted bulk tissue, roughly 20-32 mg of it, served as the source for co-extraction of RNA and DNA. On this clonotype itself: This CDR3 is missing its conserved last phenylalanine or tryptophan, likely due to a read error.

Trimming took off 1 base at V and 6 bases at J, with 10 bases between the two ends. The CDR3 covers 13 residues. CDR1 is SQVTM and CDR2 is ANQGSEA in the germline V gene. This TCR was recovered from a man aged 35-49 years with primary liver carcinoma and hepatitis B virus infection. Material for sequencing was tumor-adjacent normal liver tissue. The J gene is TRBJ2-1, the V gene TRBV29-1; D is uncertain. DNA for the CDR3: TGCAGCGTTGAAGGGACCATTGGCAATGAGCAGTTCTCC. Translation: CSVEGTIGNEQFS.